Listed here are 7 T cell receptor beta chains from one sample, sequenced in a study of shared clonotypes between healthy human individuals. CD45RO-negative cells were positively selected for CCR7, leaving out terminally differentiated effector memory CD45RA+ cells. Sequencing used immunoSEQ multiplex PCR; TCRdb keeps in-frame clones, though not all of them. The sample includes about 2.1 million clones, roughly 93% seen only once; the top ten take 1.5% to 2%. Specimen: naive CD8+ T cells from PBMCs. These TCRs come from a man aged 18 to 30 in good health. Some clones in this sample may be carry-over from other donors' samples.

The J gene is TRBJ2-7, the V gene TRBV2; D is undetermined. The CDR3 loop spans 13 amino acids. V lost 5 bases and J 2 bases, leaving 10 bases between the germline ends. Germline V gene data show CDR1 as SNHLY and CDR2 as FYNNEI. The CDR3 protein is CASSQDTAYEQYF. The CDR3 DNA sequence: TGTGCCAGCAGTCAAGACACCGCCTACGAGCAGTACTTC.

The V gene is TRBV27, the J gene TRBJ2-3, with D tentatively TRBD2 (5 bases). The V end was cut by 3 bases, the J end by 3 bases, with 10 bases between. This CDR3 comprises 14 residues. CDR1 is MNHEY, CDR2 SMNVEV, per germline (reference sequence). The CDR3 loop is CASSLQSGTDTQYF. The CDR3 DNA sequence: TGTGCCAGCAGTTTGCAGAGCGGAACAGATACGCAGTATTTT.

This CDR3 reads CASNLDRGGHEAFF. CDR3 DNA sequence: TGCGCCAGCAATCTGGACAGGGGAGGGCATGAAGCTTTCTTT. The rearrangement joins TRBV5-1 to TRBJ1-1; 9 bases fit TRBD1. CDR1 is SGHRS and CDR2 is YFSETQ in the germline V gene. The CDR3 runs 14 residues. The junction had 10 bases not matched to a gene; V was cut back by 6 bases and J by 7 bases.

The gene calls are TRBV7-9 and TRBJ2-3, with D tentatively TRBD2 (7 bases). Per germline, CDR1 SEHNR and CDR2 FQNEAQ (reference sequence). The germline V and J ends were trimmed by 2 bases and 2 bases, with 17 bases remaining between them. This CDR3 region has 17 residues. CDR3 loop: CASSLKGGTRITDTQYF. The CDR3 bases are TGTGCCAGCAGCTTAAAGGGAGGGACAAGAATCACAGATACGCAGTATTTT.

The chain couples TRBV28 to TRBJ1-2; D unclear. The V gene lost 1 base and the J gene lost 4 bases, with 7 bases spanning the gap. The V gene's germline CDR1 is MDHEN and CDR2 SYDVKM. The CDR3 covers 13 residues. The CDR3 DNA follows: TGTGCCAGCAGTTTATTGTCAGCCTATGGCTACACCTTC. Translating it yields CASSLLSAYGYTF.

The V gene is TRBV10-3, the J gene TRBJ2-7, with a tentative D call TRBD2 (5 bases). The CDR3 has 12 amino acids. The V end was cut by 1 base, the J end by 4 bases, with 5 bases between. Germline CDR1 reads ENHRY; CDR2 reads SYGVKD. CDR3 region: CAISELAYEQYF. CDR3 sequence (DNA): TGTGCCATCAGTGAGTTAGCGTACGAGCAGTACTTC.

The chain uses TRBV27 and TRBJ1-1, with 9 bases matching TRBD1. This CDR3 comprises 14 residues. From germline, CDR1 is MNHEY and CDR2 SMNVEV (reference sequence). The V and J ends lost 1 base and 3 bases, in that order; junction bases with no gene match: 0. CDR3 residues: CASSLWDRDTEAFF. The DNA of the CDR3 is TGTGCCAGCAGTTTATGGGACAGGGACACTGAAGCTTTCTTT.